These 22 T cell receptor beta chains share one sample of origin, sequenced in a study of blood T cells in healthy people across ages. PCR was performed a second time for about 6 to 12 cycles using a sample-barcoded 5' primer and a J-beta primer mix. In TCRdb, the 5' RACE reads were re-called with MiXCR into one record per CDR3 protein. Of fewer than 800,000 distinct CDR3 sequences listed, over 45% are singletons. Sequences were obtained from blood. These receptors were obtained from an older woman in good health.

CDR3 loop: CSASDTGDGETQYF. CDR3 nucleotides: TGCAGTGCTAGTGATACAGGGGACGGAGAGACCCAGTACTTC. V usage is TRBV20-1 and J usage is TRBJ2-7; 7 bases map to TRBD1. The end of the DNA aligns better with TRBJ2-5, so the J call may be wrong. Germline V gene data show CDR1 as DFQATT and CDR2 as SNEGSKA (reference sequence). The length of the CDR3 is 14 residues.

This clonotype came up once. The gene calls are TRBV7-6 and TRBJ2-5; D remains unclear. This CDR3 spans 14 amino acids. CDR1 and CDR2 from the germline V gene are SGHVS and FNYEAQ. Trimming shortened V by 5 bases and J by 0 bases, and 10 bases separated the two germline ends. CDR3 region: CASSVGTNQETQYF. The CDR3 nucleotides are TGTGCCAGCAGCGTAGGTACTAACCAAGAGACCCAGTACTTC.

This clonotype has only a few counts. This chain joins TRBV7-9 and TRBJ2-7, with D perhaps being TRBD1 or TRBD2 (5 bases each). CDR1 and CDR2 from the germline V gene are SEHNR and FQNEAQ (reference sequence). The CDR3 runs to 14 residues. V lost 4 bases, J lost 6 bases, and 16 bases lay in between. The CDR3 sequence is CASSSSGAPGEQYF. As DNA, the CDR3 is TGTGCCAGCAGCTCCTCCGGGGCACCGGGCGAGCAGTACTTC.

The chain couples TRBV2 to TRBJ2-1; no clear D gene. The CDR3 is 13 residues long. Between the trimmed V and J ends, which lost 8 bases and 5 bases, there was a span of 13 bases. The V gene's germline CDR1 is SNHLY and CDR2 FYNNEI. DNA of the CDR3: TGTGCCAGCTGGGGTCTATACAACAATGAGCAGTTCTTC. Amino acids: CASWGLYNNEQFF.

This clonotype was seen a few times. The V gene is TRBV20-1, the J gene TRBJ2-7; D gene unclear. This CDR3 has 12 amino acids. The germline V and J ends were trimmed by 6 bases and 6 bases, with 15 bases remaining between them. The germline gives CDR1 DFQATT, CDR2 SNEGSKA (reference sequence). The CDR3 nucleotides are TGCAGTGCCCCCGCCGGACCGATCGAGCAGTACTTC. Amino acids: CSAPAGPIEQYF.

The V and J genes are TRBV20-1 and TRBJ2-1, with 9 positions matching TRBD2. This CDR3 comprises 14 residues. The germline gives CDR1 DFQATT, CDR2 SNEGSKA (reference sequence). Losses at the gene ends were 7 bases for V and 13 bases for J; bases not matched to a gene: 17. Here the CDR3 reads CSVPPLAGRETQFF. The CDR3 nucleotides read TGCAGTGTTCCCCCCCTAGCGGGGAGGGAGACCCAGTTCTTC.

This clonotype has a handful of counts. V is TRBV6-2 or TRBV6-3 and J is TRBJ2-1; 7 bases are a match to TRBD1. V was clipped by 4 bases and J by 6 bases; unmatched bases: 6. The CDR3 consists of 14 residues. Germline CDR1 reads MNHEY; CDR2 reads SVGEGT. The CDR3 nucleotides read TGTGCCAGCAGTTTACAAACAGGGGTCAATGAGCAGTTCTTC. Its protein product is CASSLQTGVNEQFF.

This chain joins TRBV7-9 and TRBJ1-2, with TRBD1 as a possible D gene (6 bases). CDR1 SEHNR and CDR2 FQNEAQ come from the germline V gene (reference sequence). CDR3 size: 13 residues. Trimming stripped 6 bases from V and 8 bases from J, with 16 bases between. The CDR3: CASSTQGPYGYTF. In DNA form, the CDR3 reads TGTGCCAGCAGTACCCAGGGGCCGTACGGCTACACCTTC.

This clonotype was seen only a few times. The chain combines TRBV20-1 with TRBJ2-7; D may be TRBD1 (6 bases). Deletions cut 5 bases from V and 4 bases from J, with 12 bases between. In germline, CDR1 is DFQATT, CDR2 SNEGSKA (reference sequence). CDR3 size: 12 residues. CDR3 in amino acids: CSAGGRAYEQYF. The CDR3 region has the DNA TGCAGTGCTGGGGGCCGGGCATACGAGCAGTACTTC.

This clonotype was recorded a few times. The chain employs TRBV5-1 and TRBJ2-5; D is possibly TRBD1 (5 bases). This CDR3 comprises 15 residues. V lost 0 bases, J lost 5 bases, and 14 bases lay in between. Germline loops: CDR1 SGHRS, CDR2 YFSETQ. The DNA of the CDR3 is TGCGCCAGCAGCTTGGTGGGTACGCAGGGTGAGACCCAGTACTTC. It specifies CASSLVGTQGETQYF.

This clonotype appeared many times. V and J are TRBV9 and TRBJ2-1, with TRBD2 matching over 9 bases. The V gene's germline CDR1 is SGDLS and CDR2 YYNGEE. Losses at the gene ends were 3 bases for V and 4 bases for J; bases not matched to a gene: 2. CDR3 length: 14 residues. The DNA for the CDR3 is TGTGCCAGCAGCGGGACTAGCGTGTACAATGAGCAGTTCTTC. Translation: CASSGTSVYNEQFF.

The rearrangement uses TRBV28 and TRBJ1-2, with 10 bases lining up with TRBD1. The CDR3 runs 15 residues. Trimming took 4 bases from V and 7 from J; bases not matched to a gene: 9. Germline V lookup: CDR1 MDHEN, CDR2 SYDVKM. DNA for the CDR3: TGTGCCAGCAGTTCCGGGACAGGGGCGAAACGTGGCTACACCTTC. Translation: CASSSGTGAKRGYTF.

This clonotype has just a few counts. The V and J genes are TRBV15 and TRBJ1-2, with D maybe TRBD1 (5 bases). The germline CDR1 and CDR2 sequences are LNHNV and YYDKDF (reference sequence). The CDR3 has 14 residues. V was shortened by 0 bases and J by 4 bases, with 9 bases between the two germline ends. Written as DNA, the CDR3 is TGTGCCACCAGCAGAGACGGGGGGTCCTATGGCTACACCTTC. Its protein is CATSRDGGSYGYTF.

This clonotype has just a few counts. The chain employs TRBV14 and TRBJ2-5; 10 nucleotides agree with TRBD2. CDR1 is SGHDN and CDR2 is FVKESK in the germline V gene. CDR3 length: 16 amino acids. Germline trimming cut 0 bases from V and 5 bases from J; bases unmatched to any gene: 6. The CDR3 reads CASSQDLAGDGETQYF. CDR3 sequence (DNA): TGTGCCAGCAGCCAAGATCTAGCGGGAGATGGGGAGACCCAGTACTTC.

The chain is built from TRBV7-8 and TRBJ2-7; TRBD1 or TRBD2 may be the D gene (5 bases each). CDR1 and CDR2 from the germline V gene are SGHVS and FQNEAQ. Trimming removed 6 bases at V and 6 bases at J, with 18 bases between. The CDR3 sequence is 14 residues long. CDR3 region: CASREGPSKLEQYF. Here the CDR3 DNA reads TGTGCCAGCAGAGAGGGGCCCTCAAAGCTCGAGCAGTACTTC.

This clonotype was counted between two and nine times. The chain recombines TRBV6-6 with TRBJ2-3, with TRBD2 as a possible D gene (6 bases). Trimming cost V 10 bases and J 4 bases, with 12 bases left between them. CDR1 and CDR2 (germline): MNHNY, SVGAGI (reference sequence). The CDR3 spans 12 residues. CDR3: CATHAGSDTQYF. The DNA of the CDR3 is TGTGCCACGCATGCGGGGTCAGATACGCAGTATTTT.

This clonotype was detected only once. The rearrangement joins TRBV20-1 to TRBJ2-1; weak D call: TRBD2 (5 bases). Judging by the DNA end, TRBJ2-7 fits better; the J call may be wrong. The germline CDR1 and CDR2 sequences are DFQATT and SNEGSKA (reference sequence). CDR3 length: 11 residues. In nucleotides, the CDR3 is TGCAGTGCTAGCGGTGGGAGTCAGCAGTACTTC. Its translation is CSASGGSQQYF.

This clonotype was detected once. The rearrangement links TRBV7-2 to TRBJ2-7; the match to TRBD2 covers 8 bases. The CDR3 spans 15 residues. With V trimmed by 5 bases and J by 5 bases, 11 bases remained unmatched. The germline CDR1 and CDR2 sequences are SGHTA and FQGNSA. The CDR3 sequence is CASSLGGGRKNEQYF. As DNA, the CDR3 is TGTGCCAGCAGCCTGGGGGGCGGGAGGAAAAACGAGCAGTACTTC.

This clonotype was counted between two and nine times. The V call is TRBV28, the J call TRBJ2-7; no firm D call. The J call may be in error: the DNA end matches TRBJ2-4 better. CDR1 and CDR2 from the germline V gene are MDHEN and SYDVKM. The CDR3 extends over 15 amino acids. In DNA, the CDR3 is TGTGCCAGCACCTCCCCGGTGAGGTCTGGAAACATTCAGTACTTC. Encoded protein: CASTSPVRSGNIQYF.

V and J are TRBV4-3 and TRBJ2-6; D might be TRBD2 (5 bases). With 4 bases removed from V and 1 base from J, the gap between germline ends came to 8 bases. Germline loops: CDR1 LGHNA, CDR2 YSLEER. The CDR3 sequence is 15 residues long. The CDR3 sequence: CASSLGESGANVLTF. CDR3 in DNA: TGCGCCAGCAGCCTCGGGGAGTCTGGGGCCAACGTCCTGACTTTC.

The table lists this clonotype with a few counts. One base away lies a much larger clone, so this may be a sequencing read error. The CDR3 spells CASSSIITRLAGGRNEQYF. The CDR3 region has the DNA TGTGCCAGCAGTTCGATTATTACCCGACTAGCGGGAGGGCGCAATGAGCAGTACTTC. The gene calls are TRBV28 and TRBJ2-7; TRBD2 agrees at 14 bases. The CDR3 has 19 amino acids. V trimming: 4 bases; J trimming: 7 bases; junction bases outside the gene matches: 18. In germline, CDR1 is MDHEN, CDR2 SYDVKM.

This clonotype was picked up a small number of times. The chain joins TRBV25-1 to TRBJ2-3; D is possibly TRBD1 or TRBD2 (5 bases each). Germline lookup yields CDR1 MGHDK and CDR2 SYGVNS. V shed 2 bases and J shed 2 bases, with 11 bases lying between them. The CDR3 sequence is 15 residues long. The CDR3 DNA reads as TGTGCCAGCAGTGAAGGCTCGGGGACCACAGATACGCAGTATTTT. It encodes CASSEGSGTTDTQYF.